This TCR beta chain was retrieved from a study of blood T cell repertoires in COVID-19. Overall study context: Specimens from acute and convalescent COVID-19 originated in the United States, Italy and Spain. In each case, the material was cDNA or gDNA derived from T cells, B-cell-depleted T cells, or PBMCs.

Trimming removed 3 bases from V and 5 bases from J, with 14 bases in between. The CDR3 extends over 15 amino acids. CDR1 is KGHDR, CDR2 SFDVKD, per germline. Original analysis: Amplification of reference gene primers provided the estimated nucleated cell counts. Profiling relied on immunoSEQ multiplex PCR, and the TCRdb table lists in-frame clones only, not all of them. From that table come the V and J calls and clone size; the DNA was used to work out D and trimming. The profile shows over 85,000 clones, 70% to 90% of them singletons. Sample: peripheral blood. This sequence joins TRBV24-1 and TRBJ2-3; no clear D gene. The sequence was obtained from a human donor in a cohort sampled during active COVID-19. CDR3 sequence: CATSDGRRPGDTQYF. Written as DNA, the CDR3 is TGTGCCACCAGTGATGGCCGGCGCCCGGGAGATACGCAGTATTTT.